These 8 T cell receptor beta chains were sequenced from one sample in a study of T-cell memory formation after mild COVID-19. TCRdb independently ran MiXCR on the 5' RACE reads; one entry per CDR3 protein. The sample lists 70,000 to 100,000 distinct CDR3 sequences, about 13% occurring once. Sequencing used PBMCs or a T cell subset sorted from them (not recorded which). These receptors all come from an adult woman who had mild COVID-19 (a few samples of this study predate the infection). Cell type and time point are not known.

This clonotype was counted between two and nine times. V and J are TRBV12-3 or TRBV12-4 and TRBJ2-7; TRBD2 might be the D (5 bases). V shed 3 bases and J shed 2 bases, with 8 bases lying between them. This CDR3 region has 13 residues. The CDR3 loop is CASSFGLAYEQYF. CDR3 sequence (DNA): TGTGCCAGCAGTTTTGGACTGGCCTACGAGCAGTACTTC.

This clonotype was detected only a few times. This rearrangement joins TRBV12-3 or TRBV12-4 to TRBJ2-1; D may be TRBD1 or TRBD2 (5 bases each). V shed 5 bases and J shed 1 base, with 15 bases lying between them. The CDR3 spans 16 residues. CDR3 coding DNA: TGTGCCAGCAGTGGGACCGCTGAGACATCCTACAATGAGCAGTTCTTC. Protein product: CASSGTAETSYNEQFF.

This clonotype was found a few times. This chain joins TRBV7-9 and TRBJ2-7, with D uncertain. The CDR3 is 11 residues long. CDR1 and CDR2 from the germline V gene are SEHNR and FQNEAQ (reference sequence). V was trimmed by 5 bases and J by 3 bases, leaving 5 bases between them. CDR3 amino acids: CASSPVYEQYF. The CDR3 DNA sequence: TGTGCCAGCAGCCCTGTCTACGAGCAGTACTTC.

The chain has TRBV7-9 and TRBJ1-1, with D maybe TRBD1 (5 bases). V was pared by 5 bases and J by 1 base, with 17 bases between. Germline CDR1 reads SEHNR; CDR2 reads FQNEAQ (reference sequence). CDR3 size: 16 residues. The CDR3 coding sequence is TGTGCCAGCAGCCAGGCTGGGGGATACAAGAACACTGAAGCTTTCTTT. Encoded protein: CASSQAGGYKNTEAFF.

The chain carries TRBV11-2 and TRBJ2-3, with D perhaps matching TRBD2 (6 bases). Trimming cost V 8 bases and J 0 bases, with 15 bases left between them. The CDR3 has 15 amino acids. CDR1 is SGHAT, CDR2 FQNNGV, per germline. CDR3 amino acids: CASDRRGTSTDTQYF. The CDR3, as DNA: TGTGCCAGCGACCGGAGAGGGACTAGCACAGATACGCAGTATTTT.

This clonotype was seen a few times. The J gene is TRBJ1-2, the V gene TRBV27; D possibly corresponds to TRBD1 (5 bases). The germline V gene has CDR1 MNHEY and CDR2 SMNVEV (reference sequence). The CDR3 is made up of 14 amino acids. V lost 1 base and J lost 5, with 11 bases in between. CDR3 bases: TGTGCCAGCAGTTTATACGCAGGGTCGTATGGCTACACCTTC. Residues: CASSLYAGSYGYTF.

This clonotype was seen only a few times. The chain joins TRBV14 to TRBJ2-7; no reliable D call. The CDR3 spans 15 residues. V gave up 5 bases and J gave up 3 bases, with 17 bases separating them. CDR1 and CDR2 from the germline V gene are SGHDN and FVKESK. CDR3 DNA: TGTGCCAGCAGCGAGCAGCTCGGCAGGAGCTACGAGCAGTACTTC. It encodes CASSEQLGRSYEQYF. The whole variable domain, remainder taken from reference TRBV14 and TRBJ2-7, is EAGVTQFPSHSVIEKGQTVTLRCDPISGHDNLYWYRRVMGKEIKFLLHFVKESKQDESGMPNNRFLAERTGGTYSTLKVQPAELEDSGVYFCASSEQLGRSYEQYFGPGTRLTVT.

This clonotype has a handful of counts. This chain joins TRBV7-2 and TRBJ2-7, with D perhaps TRBD1 (6 bases). CDR3 length: 14 residues. The germline V gene has CDR1 SGHTA and CDR2 FQGNSA. The V gene lost 3 bases and the J gene lost 2 bases, with 11 bases spanning the gap. The CDR3 loop is CASSFFTGPYEQYF. CDR3 nucleotides: TGTGCCAGCAGCTTTTTCACAGGGCCCTACGAGCAGTACTTC.